The TCR beta chain described here comes from a study of human T cells and chemical hapten exposure. Study-wide context: 2% DPC applied to an approximately 2 cm by approximately 2 cm arm area sensitized donors.

The study, taken as a whole, reports: Alopecia affected the donors, so their immune response may differ from healthy people's. Relative to controls, expanded TCRs formed significantly more large CDR3 similarity clusters.

Described time point: patch test 2, 6 weeks after DPC sensitization. Specified treatment: therapeutic diphenylcyclopropenone sensitization with weekly scalp DPC. The sample holds a few counts of this clonotype. Its specificity is unknown. Each cDNA molecule in the library carried unique molecular identifiers. One entry per CDR3 protein results from TCRdb running MiXCR on the RACE reads. The sample lists about 400,000 distinct CDR3 sequences, under 6.5% occurring once. The specimen was whole blood, collected in connection with sensitization to the hapten diphenylcyclopropenone (DPC). The clonotype originates from a woman aged 18-29 years with alopecia areata. Some clones in this sample may be carry-over from other donors' samples.

CDR3 sequence (DNA): TGTGCCAGCAGTTACTCGAGGTTCCTGACGGATACGAGGGGGAATGAAAAACTGTTTTTT. Protein sequence: CASSYSRFLTDTRGNEKLFF. The chain recombines TRBV6-5 with TRBJ1-4, with a weak D call TRBD1 (6 bases). CDR1 and CDR2 (germline): MNHEY, SVGAGI. V was cut by 0 bases and J by 5 bases, with 25 bases left in between. The CDR3 is 20 amino acids.